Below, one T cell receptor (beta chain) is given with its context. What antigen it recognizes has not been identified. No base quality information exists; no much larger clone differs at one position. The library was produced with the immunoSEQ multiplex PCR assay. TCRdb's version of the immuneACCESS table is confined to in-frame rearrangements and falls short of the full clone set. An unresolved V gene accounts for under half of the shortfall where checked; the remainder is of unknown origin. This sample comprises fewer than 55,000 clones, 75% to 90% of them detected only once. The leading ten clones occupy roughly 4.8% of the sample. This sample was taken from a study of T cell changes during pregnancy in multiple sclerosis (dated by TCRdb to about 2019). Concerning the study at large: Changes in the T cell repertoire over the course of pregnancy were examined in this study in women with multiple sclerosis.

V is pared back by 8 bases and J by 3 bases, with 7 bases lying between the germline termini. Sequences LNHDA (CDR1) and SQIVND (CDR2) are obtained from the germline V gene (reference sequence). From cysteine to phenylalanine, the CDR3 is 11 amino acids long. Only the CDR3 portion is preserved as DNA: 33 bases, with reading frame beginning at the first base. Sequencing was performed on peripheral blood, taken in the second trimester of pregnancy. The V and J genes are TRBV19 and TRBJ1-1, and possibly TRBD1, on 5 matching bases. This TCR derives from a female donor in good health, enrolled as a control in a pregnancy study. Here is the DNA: TGTGCCAGTGAAGGGGACACTGAAGCTTTCTTT. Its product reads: CASEGDTEAFF.